This T cell receptor (beta chain) was captured by sequencing in a study of T cell changes during pregnancy in multiple sclerosis. The assay was immunoSEQ multiplex PCR, and TCRdb's table has in-frame clones only and misses some. In the table there are some 38,000 clones, roughly nine tenths of which are singletons. From germline, CDR1 is MDHEN and CDR2 SYDVKM. The CDR3 has 17 amino acids. V shed 10 bases and J 0 bases; nucleotides not matched to a gene: 12. The chain employs TRBV28 and TRBJ1-5; TRBD1 matches at 10 bases. The TCR originated in a female donor in good health, enrolled as a control in a pregnancy study. Material: CD4+ T cells from peripheral blood mononuclear cells, obtained in the third trimester of pregnancy. The CDR3 reads CAIHRDRGFDSNQPQHF. The DNA for the CDR3 is TGTGCCATACACCGGGACAGGGGTTTCGATAGCAATCAGCCCCAGCATTTT.